These 3 T cell receptor beta chains originate from one sample sequenced in a study of vaccination effects on CD4 cells after COVID-19. Here immunoSEQ multiplex PCR was the method, and the copy in TCRdb shows in-frame clones only, minus some. The sample holds roughly 56,000 clones, approximately 73% seen once. Pools of viral peptides were used by the ViraFEST assay to expand antigen-specific CD4+ T cells ahead of sequencing. After more than 8 days in culture, the CD4+ T cells were isolated. BNT162b2 vaccine or mRNA-1273 vaccine was given to participants in two doses. No antigens are known for them. Specimen: CD4+ T cells from PBMCs cultured with HCoV-229E spike peptides, collected after COVID-19 vaccination. These receptors all come from a human donor who received a COVID-19 vaccine.

The gene calls are TRBV7-8 and TRBJ2-7; D gene unclear. Deletions cut 3 bases from V and 0 bases from J, with 6 bases between. CDR3 size: 13 residues. Looked up from germline, CDR1 is SGHVS and CDR2 is FQNEAQ. CDR3 amino acids: CASSLGFSYEQYV. The CDR3, as DNA: TGTGCCAGCAGCTTGGGGTTCTCCTACGAGCAGTACGTC.

This clone was detected a few times. This chain joins TRBV20-1 and TRBJ2-7, with TRBD1 matching over 7 bases. The CDR3 has 11 residues. With V trimmed by 6 bases and J by 8 bases, 7 bases remained unmatched. Germline CDR1 and CDR2: DFQATT and SNEGSKA (reference sequence). CDR3 sequence (DNA): TGCAGTGCCTTGGCAGGGGGACAGCAGTACGTC. Its translation is CSALAGGQQYV.

The chain couples TRBV7-2 to TRBJ1-4; no reliable D call. This CDR3 has 13 residues. Germline V CDR1 and CDR2: SGHTA, FQGNSA. Trimming took off 5 bases at V and 3 bases at J, with 7 bases between the two ends. The CDR3 loop reads CASSPSPNEKLFF. The CDR3 nucleotides are TGTGCCAGCAGCCCCTCCCCTAATGAAAAACTGTTTTTT.